This T cell receptor beta chain was documented in a study of T cell repertoires in cytomegalovirus infection. CDR3 length: 16 amino acids. CDR1 is SNHLY and CDR2 is FYNNEI in the germline V gene. V lost 2 bases to trimming and J lost 10 bases; unmatched junction nucleotides: 9. MiXCR, applied by TCRdb to the reads, yields one record per CDR3 protein. The sample lists 250,000 to 300,000 distinct CDR3 sequences, about 25% occurring once. The TCR sequence derives from a human donor in good health (CMV status not recorded). Some clones in this sample may be carry-over from other donors' samples. The V and J genes are TRBV2 and TRBJ2-1; TRBD2 matches 12 bases. Sequencing input: PBMCs. This CDR3 is CASSERSSGRAWEQFF. The CDR3 bases are TGTGCCAGCAGTGAACGCTCTAGCGGGAGGGCCTGGGAGCAGTTCTTC.